Presented here are 29 T cell receptor beta chains from one specimen sequenced in a study of cytomegalovirus exposure and HLA in healthy donors. 13 Jbeta primers and 60 Vbeta primers were used for the PCR. The assay was immunoSEQ multiplex PCR, and TCRdb's table has in-frame clones only and misses some. The sample has 90,000 to 120,000 clones; around 73% are singletons. The source material was PBMCs. The receptors originated from a woman aged 40 to 55 in good health and CMV-seronegative.

The table lists this clone with a few counts. The rearrangement joins TRBV19 to TRBJ2-7; tentative D call: TRBD2 (5 bases). V lost 1 base to trimming and J lost 2 bases, with 24 bases between them. Looked up from germline, CDR1 is LNHDA and CDR2 is SQIVND (reference sequence). CDR3 length: 19 amino acids. CDR3 nucleotides: TGTGCCAGTAGTATAGGCCCCGGTCTCGCGGCGGGCCGTCCCTACGAGCAGTACTTC. Encoded protein: CASSIGPGLAAGRPYEQYF.

The rearrangement joins TRBV6-5 to TRBJ1-1; tentative D call: TRBD1 (5 bases). Trimming left V 2 bases short and J 1 base short, with 11 bases between. CDR1 and CDR2 from the germline V gene are MNHEY and SVGAGI. CDR3 length equals 15 residues. DNA of the CDR3: TGTGCCAGCAGTTACAGGAGGGGCAGGAACACTGAAGCTTTCTTT. Protein sequence: CASSYRRGRNTEAFF.

The chain has TRBV1 and TRBJ1-1. TRBV1 is shown as a pseudogene. The CDR3 covers 15 residues. The CDR3 region has the DNA TGCACCAGCAGCCAAGACCCCTTGAGGGACACTGAAGCTTTCTTT. Translated: CTSSQDPLRDTEAFF.

The chain carries TRBV28 and TRBJ1-3; D is perhaps TRBD1 (6 bases). The germline CDR1 and CDR2 sequences are MDHEN and SYDVKM. V lost 9 bases and J 3 bases, leaving 12 bases between the germline ends. The CDR3 consists of 13 residues. CDR3 in amino acids: CARMPGVGNTIYF. The CDR3 nucleotides are TGTGCCAGAATGCCAGGGGTTGGAAACACCATATATTTT.

The gene calls are TRBV7-3 and TRBJ2-3; weak D call: TRBD2 (6 bases). This CDR3 comprises 16 residues. Deletions cut 4 bases from V and 2 bases from J, with 16 bases between. Germline V CDR1 and CDR2: SGHTA, FQGTGA. CDR3 residues: CASSSYSGGYTDTQYF. The CDR3 DNA follows: TGTGCCAGCAGCTCCTATAGCGGAGGATACACAGATACGCAGTATTTT.

This clone showed up just a few times. The V gene is TRBV28, the J gene TRBJ2-3; a possible D gene is TRBD2 (6 bases). Trimming took 6 bases from V and 2 from J, leaving 15 bases between them. CDR3 length: 15 residues. Germline loops: CDR1 MDHEN, CDR2 SYDVKM. The CDR3 DNA sequence: TGTGCCAGCAGATCAGGACTAACCGACACAGATACGCAGTATTTT. It specifies CASRSGLTDTDTQYF.

The V call is TRBV18, the J call TRBJ1-2, with a tentative D call TRBD1 (5 bases). Germline V gives CDR1 KGHSH, CDR2 LQKENI. This CDR3 is built from 14 residues. V dropped 0 bases and J dropped 3 bases, with 8 bases sitting between them. CDR3: CASSPPGRDYGYTF. The CDR3, as DNA: TGTGCCAGCTCACCACCGGGCAGGGACTATGGCTACACCTTC. Based on the CDR3 plus reference TRBV18 and TRBJ1-2, the full variable domain is NAGVMQNPRHLVRRRGQEARLRCSPMKGHSHVYWYRQLPEEGLKFMVYLQKENIIDESGMPKERFSAEFPKEGPSILRIQQVVRGDSAAYFCASSPPGRDYGYTFGSGTRLTVV.

This clone was counted between two and nine times. The chain employs TRBV27 and TRBJ2-6, with D possibly TRBD1 on 5 matching bases. CDR1 and CDR2 (germline): MNHEY, SMNVEV (reference sequence). There are 17 residues in the CDR3. V shed 2 bases and J shed 2 bases, with 13 bases lying between them. The CDR3 spells CASSLATGGAGANVLTF. DNA of the CDR3: TGTGCCAGCAGTTTAGCTACAGGTGGCGCTGGGGCCAACGTCCTGACTTTC. Full variable domain (rest looked up from reference TRBV27 and TRBJ2-6): EAQVTQNPRYLITVTGKKLTVTCSQNMNHEYMSWYRQDPGLGLRQIYYSMNVEVTDKGDVPEGYKVSRKEKRNFPLILESPSPNQTSLYFCASSLATGGAGANVLTFGAGSRLTVL.

This chain uses TRBV5-1 with TRBJ2-7, with TRBD1 matching 9 bases. CDR1 and CDR2 from the germline V gene are SGHRS and YFSETQ. The CDR3 runs 15 residues. V gave up 4 bases and J gave up 6 bases; unmatched junction bases: 11. The CDR3 region is CASSNKVDRGGEQYF. The DNA of the CDR3 is TGCGCCAGCAGCAATAAAGTCGACAGGGGGGGCGAGCAGTACTTC.

CDR3 DNA: TGTGCCAGTAGCCCGGGACTAGCGGGAGACCGGGAGCAGTTCTTC. Its translation: CASSPGLAGDREQFF. The chain couples TRBV19 to TRBJ2-1; 14 bases are shared with TRBD2. The junction had 8 bases not matched to a gene; V was cut back by 6 bases and J by 10 bases. The germline V gene encodes CDR1 LNHDA and CDR2 SQIVND (reference sequence). This CDR3 is built from 15 residues.

The chain has TRBV4-2 and TRBJ1-3, with D uncertain. Trimming cost V 6 bases and J 0 bases, with 12 bases left between them. From germline, CDR1 is LGHNA and CDR2 YNFKEQ. The CDR3 length is 15 residues. The CDR3 DNA reads TGTGCCAGCAGTCCAAAGCTTAGCTCTGGAAACACCATATATTTT. Translating it yields CASSPKLSSGNTIYF.

This clone was detected only once. The rearrangement joins TRBV28 to TRBJ1-2, with D maybe TRBD1 (5 bases). The ends were cut back, 6 bases at V and 6 bases at J, with 20 bases in the middle. The length of the CDR3 is 15 residues. Germline V CDR1 and CDR2: MDHEN, SYDVKM. The CDR3 region has the DNA TGTGCCAGCAGCGAAAACGGGGGGGGGACGGATGGCTACACCTTC. Translation gives CASSENGGGTDGYTF.

In this sample, this clone turned up a few times. The J gene is TRBJ1-2, the V gene TRBV4-3; possible D gene TRBD1, 6 bases. The V end lost 5 bases, the J end lost 7 bases, and 17 bases lay between the germline ends. Germline V gene data show CDR1 as LGHNA and CDR2 as YSLEER. The CDR3 totals 14 residues. Here the CDR3 reads CASSSIQGWGGYTF. The CDR3 coding sequence is TGCGCCAGCAGCTCGATACAGGGTTGGGGTGGCTACACCTTC.

This chain links TRBV29-1 with TRBJ2-1; 9 positions agree with TRBD2. CDR1 and CDR2 from the germline V gene are SQVTM and ANQGSEA. There are 14 residues in the CDR3. V lost 7 bases and J lost 2; bases outside the gene matches: 6. CDR3 sequence: CSAQGTSPYNEQFF. The CDR3 nucleotides are TGCAGCGCCCAAGGGACTAGCCCCTACAATGAGCAGTTCTTC.

The J gene is TRBJ2-7, the V gene TRBV2; TRBD2 aligns across 7 bases. The junction had 5 bases not matched to a gene; V was cut back by 4 bases and J by 5 bases. Germline lookup yields CDR1 SNHLY and CDR2 FYNNEI. This CDR3 contains 13 residues. CDR3 residues: CASSVRGFDEQYF. CDR3 nucleotides: TGTGCCAGCAGTGTGCGGGGGTTCGACGAGCAGTACTTC.

V gene TRBV2 combines with J gene TRBJ2-5; TRBD2 aligns across 8 bases. CDR3 size: 14 residues. The ends lost 4 bases at V and 5 bases at J; junction bases unmatched: 6. The V gene's germline CDR1 is SNHLY and CDR2 FYNNEI. CDR3 nucleotides: TGTGCCAGCAGTGTCCCGGGACTAGAGGAGACCCAGTACTTC. Translated: CASSVPGLEETQYF.

Points on this clone: Relative to the germline gene, one junction end is altered; a read error may explain this. The chain links TRBV14 to TRBJ1-2; weak D call: TRBD1 (6 bases). CDR3 length: 14 residues. Germline V gene sequence: CDR1 SGHDN, CDR2 FVKESK. For the CDR3, the DNA is TGTGCCAGCAGCCCTTGGGGGGGCGGCTATGGCTACACCTTT. Its protein is CASSPWGGGYGYTF.

The chain carries TRBV7-3 and TRBJ1-3; D remains ambiguous. V gave up 3 bases and J gave up 1 base, with 7 bases separating them. The CDR3 extends over 14 amino acids. Germline assignment: CDR1 SGHTA and CDR2 FQGTGA. The chain's CDR3 is CASSFAGSGNTIYF. The CDR3 DNA is TGTGCCAGCAGCTTTGCGGGTTCTGGAAACACCATATATTTT.

V gene TRBV25-1 combines with J gene TRBJ1-1, with a tentative D call TRBD1 (6 bases). The CDR3 runs to 13 residues. Germline CDR1 and CDR2: MGHDK and SYGVNS. V lost 4 bases to trimming and J lost 5 bases, with 11 bases between them. The CDR3 nucleotides are TGTGCCAGCAGTGGGGGACAAGTTACTGAAGCTTTCTTT. This gives the protein CASSGGQVTEAFF. Full variable domain (outside the CDR3, taken from reference TRBV25-1 and TRBJ1-1): EADIYQTPRYLVIGTGKKITLECSQTMGHDKMYWYQQDPGMELHLIHYSYGVNSTEKGDLSSESTVSRIRTEHFPLTLESARPSHTSQYLCASSGGQVTEAFFGQGTRLTVV.

The rearrangement uses TRBV27 and TRBJ2-7, with TRBD1 matching 7 bases. Germline CDR1 MNHEY, CDR2 SMNVEV (reference sequence). The length of the CDR3 is 13 residues. The junction had 5 bases not matched to a gene; V was cut back by 3 bases and J by 6 bases. For the CDR3, the DNA is TGTGCCAGCAGTTTCCACGACAGGGCCGAGCAGTACTTC. Encoded protein: CASSFHDRAEQYF.

The chain has TRBV13 and TRBJ2-7; a weak D match, TRBD2 (6 bases). Trimming shortened V by 3 bases and J by 3 bases, and 18 bases separated the two germline ends. Germline V CDR1 and CDR2: PRHDT, FYEKMQ (reference sequence). The CDR3 has 16 amino acids. For the CDR3, the DNA is TGTGCCAGCAGCTTGGGGACGGGACTTGCCAGCTACGAGCAGTACTTC. Amino acid sequence: CASSLGTGLASYEQYF.

This clone was counted once. Here the CDR3 DNA reads TGTGCCAGCAGCTCCACCCAGGGCAGACTGACCGGGGAGCTGTTTTTT. It specifies CASSSTQGRLTGELFF. The chain carries TRBV21-1 and TRBJ2-2; TRBD1 reflects the table's D call only, with no check against the DNA. TRBV21-1 is labeled a pseudogene. This CDR3 spans 16 amino acids.

The rearrangement links TRBV7-9 to TRBJ2-3, with D maybe TRBD1 (5 bases). This CDR3 comprises 17 residues. Germline CDR1 is SEHNR and CDR2 is FQNEAQ (reference sequence). Between the trimmed V and J ends, which lost 1 base and 4 bases, there was a span of 18 bases. CDR3 coding DNA: TGTGCCAGCAGCTTAGTCCGGCAGACAGCCTGGGCAGATACGCAGTATTTT. This translates into CASSLVRQTAWADTQYF.

V gene TRBV6-5 combines with J gene TRBJ1-2; D unresolved. V lost 5 bases to trimming and J lost 4 bases, with 11 bases between them. Germline CDR1 is MNHEY and CDR2 is SVGAGI. The CDR3 length is 13 residues. CDR3 sequence (DNA): TGTGCCAGCAGTAGAACAGTGACCTATGGCTACACCTTC. Translating it yields CASSRTVTYGYTF.

The chain uses TRBV7-2 and TRBJ1-2, with D perhaps TRBD1 (6 bases). Germline CDR1 reads SGHTA; CDR2 reads FQGNSA. The V and J ends lost 4 bases and 0 bases respectively, with 15 bases between them. There are 16 residues in the CDR3. The CDR3 DNA reads TGTGCCAGCAGCTCCTCCCCCGGGACACCTAACTATGGCTACACCTTC. This codes for CASSSSPGTPNYGYTF.

The V and J genes are TRBV7-8 and TRBJ2-4, with D possibly being TRBD2 (5 bases). The germline CDR1 and CDR2 sequences are SGHVS and FQNEAQ. The CDR3 totals 15 residues. Trimming pared 5 bases from V and 2 bases from J, leaving 13 bases between. Here the CDR3 DNA reads TGTGCCAGCAGCCCGGGGAAGGTATCCAAAAACATTCAGTACTTC. It specifies CASSPGKVSKNIQYF. The full variable domain, its missing parts supplied by reference TRBV7-8 and TRBJ2-4, is GAGVSQSPRYKVAKRGQDVALRCDPISGHVSLFWYQQALGQGPEFLTYFQNEAQLDKSGLPSDRFFAERPEGSVSTLKIQRTQQEDSAVYLCASSPGKVSKNIQYFGAGTRLSVL.

The CDR3 sequence: CASSQRTSGISSEQFF. The CDR3 bases are TGTGCCAGCAGCCAGAGGACTAGCGGGATCTCGAGTGAGCAGTTCTTC. The chain uses TRBV7-2 and TRBJ2-1; 12 bases fit TRBD2. V shed 5 bases and J 9 bases; nucleotides not matched to a gene: 11. CDR1 is SGHTA, CDR2 FQGNSA, per germline. CDR3 length: 16 amino acids.

V gene TRBV27 combines with J gene TRBJ2-3, with 9 bases fitting TRBD2. This CDR3 region has 17 residues. The germline V gene encodes CDR1 MNHEY and CDR2 SMNVEV (reference sequence). V lost 4 bases to trimming and J lost 0 bases; unmatched junction nucleotides: 8. CDR3 protein: CASSSRLSGGSTDTQYF. DNA for the CDR3: TGTGCCAGCAGTTCGAGGCTTAGCGGGGGTAGCACAGATACGCAGTATTTT.

The chain combines TRBV28 with TRBJ2-1; 10 positions agree with TRBD1. CDR1 MDHEN and CDR2 SYDVKM come from the germline V gene. Losses at the gene ends were 3 bases for V and 7 bases for J; bases not matched to a gene: 9. The CDR3 has 16 residues. The CDR3 coding sequence is TGTGCCAGCAGTTTTTTAGGGGACAGGGGAGGTAATGAGCAGTTCTTC. Its protein product is CASSFLGDRGGNEQFF. The complete variable domain, with remaining parts taken from reference TRBV28 and TRBJ2-1, reads DVKVTQSSRYLVKRTGEKVFLECVQDMDHENMFWYRQDPGLGLRLIYFSYDVKMKEKGDIPEGYSVSREKKERFSLILESASTNQTSMYLCASSFLGDRGGNEQFFGPGTRLTVL.